What follows describes a single TCR beta chain. Antigen specificity is unknown. V was clipped by 7 bases and J by 1 base; unmatched bases: 5. Germline V CDR1 and CDR2: SGHRS, YFSETQ. This CDR3 spans 14 amino acids. The data were obtained in a study of cytomegalovirus exposure and HLA in healthy donors. At the level of the study: Genotyping showed roughly 81% of over 350 donors falling in the Caucasian-associated ancestry cluster. Study-level findings and limits: Within a later analysis, the majority of CMV-associated TCR beta chains appeared HLA-restricted. In a later analysis, at a false discovery rate of 0.05, 17,000 or so TCR beta sequences matched HLA alleles.

Use of 60 Vbeta and 13 Jbeta primers characterized the PCR. The data were produced by immunoSEQ multiplex PCR, yet TCRdb's version contains in-frame clones alone and is incomplete. Found here are over 85,000 clones, 65% to 85% of them singletons; the top ten hold 5.5% to 7%. The rearrangement uses TRBV5-1 and TRBJ2-3, with TRBD2 matching 8 bases. The origin of this receptor is a man aged 30 to 45 in good health and CMV-seropositive. The sample was PBMCs. The CDR3 loop reads CASSAGGGTDTQYF. The CDR3 region has the DNA TGCGCCAGCTCCGCCGGGGGGGGCACAGATACGCAGTATTTT.